This is a list of T cell receptor beta chains from one sample in a study of Graves' ophthalmopathy and Graves' hyperthyroidism. MiXCR, run by TCRdb on the multiplex PCR reads, gives a single entry per CDR3 protein. The table records about 500,000 distinct CDR3 sequences, about 35% of them present only once. The sequenced sample consisted of peripheral blood or thyroid tissue (not recorded which). Receptors were obtained from an adult man with Graves' hyperthyroidism. Both conserved end residues are part of each CDR3. The order of the fields is CDR3 length, V gene, D gene, J gene, CDR3 protein. D genes are given only for firm matches.

cdr3_length: 16
v_call: TRBV5-1
d_call: TRBD1
j_call: TRBJ2-5
cdr3_aa: CASSRSGQGGYETQYF

cdr3_length: 13
v_call: TRBV12-3/TRBV12-4
d_call: .
j_call: TRBJ1-2
cdr3_aa: CASSPGFGYGYTF

cdr3_length: 13
v_call: TRBV5-1
d_call: TRBD1
j_call: TRBJ1-2
cdr3_aa: CASSLQGARGYTF

cdr3_length: 13
v_call: TRBV6-1
d_call: .
j_call: TRBJ2-7
cdr3_aa: CASSEGMGYEQYF

cdr3_length: 15
v_call: TRBV28
d_call: .
j_call: TRBJ1-6
cdr3_aa: CASSTKPLLGTPLHF

cdr3_length: 14
v_call: TRBV2
d_call: .
j_call: TRBJ1-1
cdr3_aa: CASTDGQLNTEAFF

cdr3_length: 12
v_call: TRBV28
d_call: TRBD1
j_call: TRBJ1-5
cdr3_aa: CASKGQVQPQHF

cdr3_length: 14
v_call: TRBV28
d_call: TRBD2
j_call: TRBJ2-7
cdr3_aa: CASSLYGEGYEQYF

cdr3_length: 17
v_call: TRBV12-3/TRBV12-4
d_call: TRBD1
j_call: TRBJ2-7
cdr3_aa: CASSSNKAPGQGAEQYF

cdr3_length: 18
v_call: TRBV7-8
d_call: TRBD1
j_call: TRBJ1-1
cdr3_aa: CASSITGGGPFSNTEAFF

cdr3_length: 15
v_call: TRBV5-1
d_call: TRBD1
j_call: TRBJ2-7
cdr3_aa: CASSFDRGRSYEQYF

cdr3_length: 13
v_call: TRBV6-5
d_call: TRBD2
j_call: TRBJ2-7
cdr3_aa: CASRQGLAREQYF

cdr3_length: 16
v_call: TRBV27
d_call: .
j_call: TRBJ1-6
cdr3_aa: CASSLSSRAINRPLHF

cdr3_length: 16
v_call: TRBV5-5
d_call: TRBD1
j_call: TRBJ1-1
cdr3_aa: CASSAGTATLNTEAFF